This T cell receptor beta chain was identified during a study of cytomegalovirus exposure and HLA in healthy donors. In the study overall: An earlier analysis found 117 million unique TCR beta sequences from around 180 million T cells. General observations from the study: Previous analysis showed most TCR beta V segments were productive about 90% or about 30% of the time.

The CDR3 totals 16 residues. Germline V gives CDR1 MRHNA, CDR2 SNTAGT. The V segment lost 5 bases and the J segment 4 bases; nucleotides outside the gene matches: 9. With respect to this clone: What it binds is not known.

PCR primers comprised 60 Vbeta and 13 Jbeta primers. Clones were read by immunoSEQ multiplex PCR, and TCRdb kept only the in-frame ones, dropping some. This sample has roughly 130,000 clones, with approximately 68% found just once. The TCR was taken from a man under 40 in good health and CMV-seropositive. J is TRBJ2-3 and V is TRBV6-4; 10 nucleotides match TRBD2. The sequenced sample was PBMCs. CDR3 loop: CASSPSSSGSADTQYF. The CDR3 region has the DNA TGTGCCAGCAGTCCCTCATCTAGCGGGAGTGCAGATACGCAGTATTTT.